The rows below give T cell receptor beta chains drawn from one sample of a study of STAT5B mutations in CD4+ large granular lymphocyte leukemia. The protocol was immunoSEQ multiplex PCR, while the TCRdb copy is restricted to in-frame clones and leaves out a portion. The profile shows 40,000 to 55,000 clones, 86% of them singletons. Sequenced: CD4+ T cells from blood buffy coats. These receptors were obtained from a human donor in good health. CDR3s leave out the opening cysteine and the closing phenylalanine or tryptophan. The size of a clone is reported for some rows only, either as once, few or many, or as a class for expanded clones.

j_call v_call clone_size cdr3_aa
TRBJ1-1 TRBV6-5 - ASSRRNEAF
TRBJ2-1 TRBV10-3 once AISEGGVLTYNEQF
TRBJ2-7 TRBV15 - ATSTGYYEQY
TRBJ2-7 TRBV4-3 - ASSQDFPSSSYEQY
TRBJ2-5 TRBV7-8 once ASSSGGLAGGAQETQY
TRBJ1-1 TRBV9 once ASSVEVRSTEAF
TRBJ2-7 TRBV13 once ASSQTGVREQY
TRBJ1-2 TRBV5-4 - ASSLRAGVGGYT
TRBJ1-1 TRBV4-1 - ASSQPPGRTNTEAF
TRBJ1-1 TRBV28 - ASSLPSTGGFEAF
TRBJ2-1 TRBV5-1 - ASSLGGEVSYNEQF
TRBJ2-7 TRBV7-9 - ASSPQAYEQY
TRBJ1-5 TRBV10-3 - AITGGGNQPQH
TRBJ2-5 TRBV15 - ATSFQRERQETQY
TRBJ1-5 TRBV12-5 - ASGRAGNQPQH
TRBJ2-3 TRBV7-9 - ASSLVITDTDTQY
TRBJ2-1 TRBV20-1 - SARPYNEQF
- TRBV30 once AWSVGQGNYEQY
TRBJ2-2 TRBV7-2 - ASSLILNTGELF
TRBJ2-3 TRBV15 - ATSRDLRSVSASSTDTQY
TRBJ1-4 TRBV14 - ASSQTVEKLF
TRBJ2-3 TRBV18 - ASSPTGVGTDTQY
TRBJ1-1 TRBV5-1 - ASNPGADRMNTEAF
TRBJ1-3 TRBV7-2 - ASSSGPQGDTIY
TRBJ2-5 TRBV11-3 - ASSLRTAGVETQY
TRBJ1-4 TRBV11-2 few ASSPDRVDEKLF
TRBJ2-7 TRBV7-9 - ASSLPGPYEQY
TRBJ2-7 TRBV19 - ASSNTREQY